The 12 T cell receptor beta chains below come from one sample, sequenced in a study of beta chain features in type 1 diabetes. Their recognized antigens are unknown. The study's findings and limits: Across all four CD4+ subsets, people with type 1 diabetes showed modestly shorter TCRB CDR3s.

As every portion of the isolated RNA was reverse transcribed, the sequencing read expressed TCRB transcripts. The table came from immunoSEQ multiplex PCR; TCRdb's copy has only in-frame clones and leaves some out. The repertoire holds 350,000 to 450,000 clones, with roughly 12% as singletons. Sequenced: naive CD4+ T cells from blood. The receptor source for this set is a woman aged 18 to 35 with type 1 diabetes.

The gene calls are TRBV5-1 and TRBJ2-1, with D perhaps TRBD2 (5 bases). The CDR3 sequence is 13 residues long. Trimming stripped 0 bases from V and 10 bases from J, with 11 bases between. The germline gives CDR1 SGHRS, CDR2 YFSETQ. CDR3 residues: CASSLVGVGEQFF. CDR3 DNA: TGCGCCAGCAGCTTGGTCGGGGTTGGGGAGCAGTTCTTC.

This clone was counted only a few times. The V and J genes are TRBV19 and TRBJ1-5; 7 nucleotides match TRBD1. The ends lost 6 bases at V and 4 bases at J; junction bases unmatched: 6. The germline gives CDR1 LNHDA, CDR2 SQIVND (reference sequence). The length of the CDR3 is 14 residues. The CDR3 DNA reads TGTGCCAGTAGGGTGACAGGGACAAATCAGCCCCAGCATTTT. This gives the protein CASRVTGTNQPQHF.

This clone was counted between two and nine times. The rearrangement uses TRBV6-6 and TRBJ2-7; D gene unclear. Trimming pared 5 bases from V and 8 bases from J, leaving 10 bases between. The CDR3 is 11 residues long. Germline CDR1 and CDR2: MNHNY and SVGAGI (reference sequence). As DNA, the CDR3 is TGTGCCAGCAGTCCTGACATAAAGCAGTACTTC. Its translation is CASSPDIKQYF.

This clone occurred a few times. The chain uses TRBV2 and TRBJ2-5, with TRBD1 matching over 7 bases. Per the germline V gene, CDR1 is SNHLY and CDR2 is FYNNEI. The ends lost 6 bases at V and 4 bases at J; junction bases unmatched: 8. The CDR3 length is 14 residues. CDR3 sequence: CASSNRQGGETQYF. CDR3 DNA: TGTGCCAGCAGCAACAGACAGGGCGGAGAGACCCAGTACTTC.

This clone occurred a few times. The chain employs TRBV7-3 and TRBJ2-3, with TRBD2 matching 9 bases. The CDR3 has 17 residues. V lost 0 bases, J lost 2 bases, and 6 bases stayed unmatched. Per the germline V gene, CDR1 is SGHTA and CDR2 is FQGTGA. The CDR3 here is CASSLTGAGGITDTQYF. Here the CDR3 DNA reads TGTGCCAGCAGCTTAACGGGAGCGGGAGGTATCACAGATACGCAGTATTTT.

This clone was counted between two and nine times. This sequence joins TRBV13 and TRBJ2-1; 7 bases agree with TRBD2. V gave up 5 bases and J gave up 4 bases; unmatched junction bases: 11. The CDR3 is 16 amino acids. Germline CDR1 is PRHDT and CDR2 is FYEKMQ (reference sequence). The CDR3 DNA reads TGTGCCAGCAGCACCGGAGGAACTAGCGCGTACAATGAGCAGTTCTTC. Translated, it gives CASSTGGTSAYNEQFF.

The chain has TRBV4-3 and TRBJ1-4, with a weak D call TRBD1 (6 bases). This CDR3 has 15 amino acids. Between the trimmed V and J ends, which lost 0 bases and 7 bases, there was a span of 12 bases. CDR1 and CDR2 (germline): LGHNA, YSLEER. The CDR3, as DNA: TGCGCCAGCAGCCAAGATCGGGACACGGGTGAAAAACTGTTTTTT. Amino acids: CASSQDRDTGEKLFF.

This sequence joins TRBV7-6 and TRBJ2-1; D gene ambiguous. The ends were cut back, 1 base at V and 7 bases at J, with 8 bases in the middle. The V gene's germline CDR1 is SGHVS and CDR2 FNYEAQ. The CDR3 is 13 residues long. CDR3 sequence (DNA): TGTGCCAGCAGCTTAGGCCCTAGGAATGAGCAGTTCTTC. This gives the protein CASSLGPRNEQFF.

CDR3 protein: CASSLGGVAYEQYF. The CDR3 region has the DNA TGTGCCAGCAGCTTAGGTGGAGTTGCCTACGAGCAGTACTTC. The chain joins TRBV7-2 to TRBJ2-7; no definite D call. This CDR3 has 14 amino acids. With 1 base removed from V and 2 bases from J, the gap between germline ends came to 9 bases. From germline, CDR1 is SGHTA and CDR2 FQGNSA. Together with reference TRBV7-2 and TRBJ2-7, the CDR3 gives the full variable domain: GAGVSQSPSNKVTEKGKDVELRCDPISGHTALYWYRQSLGQGLEFLIYFQGNSAPDKSGLPSDRFSAERTGGSVSTLTIQRTQQEDSAVYLCASSLGGVAYEQYFGPGTRLTVT.

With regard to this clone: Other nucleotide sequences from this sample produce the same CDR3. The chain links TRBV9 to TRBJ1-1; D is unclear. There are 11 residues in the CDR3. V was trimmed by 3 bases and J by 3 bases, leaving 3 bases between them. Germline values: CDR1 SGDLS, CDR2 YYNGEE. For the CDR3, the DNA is TGTGCCAGCAGCGCAGACACTGAAGCTTTCTTT. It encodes CASSADTEAFF.

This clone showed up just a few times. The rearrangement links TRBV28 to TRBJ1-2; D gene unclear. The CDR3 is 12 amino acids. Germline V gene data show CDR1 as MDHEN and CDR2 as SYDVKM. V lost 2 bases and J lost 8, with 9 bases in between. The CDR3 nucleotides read TGTGCCAGCAGTTTACTTGGGCCGGGCTACACCTTC. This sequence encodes CASSLLGPGYTF.

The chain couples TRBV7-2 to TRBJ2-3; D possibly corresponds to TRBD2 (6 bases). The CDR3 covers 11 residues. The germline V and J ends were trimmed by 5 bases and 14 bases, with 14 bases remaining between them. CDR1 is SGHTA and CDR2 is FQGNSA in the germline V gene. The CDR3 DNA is TGTGCCAGCAGCCCAGAGAGGGGACTGTATTTT. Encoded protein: CASSPERGLYF.